This T cell receptor (beta chain) emerged from a study of low-dose radiotherapy and immunotherapy resistance in tumors. Across the whole study: The drug cyclophosphamide was given into a vein at 200 mg/m2 every two weeks, one day before radiation and immunotherapy.

First-strand cDNA relied on TRAV- and TRBV-specific primers spanning alpha and beta chains. TCR amplification ran roughly 20 PCR cycles using constant-region and V-primer adapter primers. In TCRdb, the reads were re-called with MiXCR into one record per CDR3 protein. The data show approximately 42,000 distinct CDR3 sequences, 25% seen once. Time point reported: after trial treatment. Specified treatment: LDRT plus nivolumab, ipilimumab, low-dose cyclophosphamide and aspirin (RACIN trial). This clonotype was observed many times. V was shortened by 8 bases and J by 5 bases, with 8 bases between the two germline ends. CDR3 length: 11 amino acids. CDR1 and CDR2 from the germline V gene are KGHSH and LQKENI.

This specimen consisted of PBMCs, obtained after low-dose radiotherapy plus immunotherapy. The genes are TRBV18 and TRBJ2-3; D is unresolved. The clonotype was recovered from a male donor with prostate cancer. This CDR3 is CASSLGDTQYF. The CDR3, as DNA: TGTGCCAGCAGCTTAGGAGATACGCAGTATTTT.